This T cell receptor (beta chain) is drawn from a study of Ad26.COV2.S vaccination and SARS-CoV-2 variants. Study-level findings and limits: Placebo recipients had lower spike-specific TCR breadth than vaccine recipients.

Treatment defined: some 20 received Ad26.COV2.S at low or high dose, single or two shots; about 5 received placebo; per-sample allocation not given. Collection of the samples took place on day 63 after the first injection of vaccine or placebo. Of note for this clone: The antigen is undetermined.

This table comes from immunoSEQ multiplex PCR, and its TCRdb copy is limited to in-frame clones, with some not included. Of roughly 700,000 clones listed, roughly nine tenths were seen once; the top ten hold about 1.5%. The sequence derives from a person between 18 and 65 years old who received the Ad26.COV2.S COVID-19 vaccine or a placebo. Sequencing was performed on peripheral blood, taken in a trial of Ad26.COV2.S vaccine versus placebo.

CDR3 region: CASSIRWAATNEKLFF. The DNA for the CDR3 is TGTGCCAGTAGTATACGCTGGGCAGCAACTAATGAAAAACTGTTTTTT. The V and J genes are TRBV19 and TRBJ1-4, with D uncertain. V lost 2 bases and J 0 bases, leaving 10 bases between the germline ends. CDR3 size: 16 residues. Germline CDR1 is LNHDA and CDR2 is SQIVND (reference sequence).